One TCR beta chain is described in this entry. Its antigen remains unidentified. No clone much larger than this one lies a single base away; base qualities are absent. The CDR3 has 13 amino acids, counting the end cysteine and phenylalanine. The retained sequence is limited to the CDR3, 39 bases, with the frame set at the first base. Here V drops 6 bases and J drops 7 bases, and the junction holds 5 bases not matched to any gene. Taken from the germline V gene (reference sequence), the CDR1 and CDR2 loops are LNHNV and YYDKDF. The donors were healthy, HIV-negative adults with no recently reported acute infections or vaccinations. All donors were Caucasian adults living in Nashville, Tennessee, USA. CD4+ T cells were enriched by magnetic negative selection; naive cells were then positively selected on CD45RA, and the negative fraction formed the memory subset. Blood was obtained by leukapheresis, after which PBMCs were separated by Ficoll-Histopaque density gradient centrifugation and cryopreserved in liquid nitrogen vapor phase. Analytical flow cytometry was used to check the purity and quantity of each magnetically sorted T cell population. Genomic DNA was isolated from every sorted fraction and measured by UV absorbance on a Nanodrop 2000c.

Using the deep immunoSEQ assay, multiplex PCR amplified TCR CDR3 regions from genomic DNA. For each cell subset, the extracted genomic DNA was distributed evenly across all wells of several immunoSEQ 96-well plates, and each plate served as one replicate. For sorted subsets, around 200 ng genomic DNA, equal to about 30,000 T cell genomes, was loaded into each replicate PCR. The purified libraries were quantified using a Qubit 3.0 fluorometer, sized with a Bioanalyzer 2100, and then quantified again using the KAPA Library Quantification kit. Every immunoSEQ 96-well plate was sequenced on a dedicated single-read 150-cycle Illumina NextSeq 550 flow cell. In the authors' own workflow: Because the immunoSEQ output held only junctional sequences and lacked quality scores, the filtering could not match the filtering applied to full-length reads. To assign V/J genes and CDR3, sequences were annotated against IMGT germline references using PyIR, a Python wrapper for IgBLAST v1.9. Reads were filtered out if the reads had weak V/J assignments (E-value above 1e-6), no CDR3, stop codons, out-of-frame junctions, or ambiguous translated residues. V3J clonotypes were defined as sequences sharing the same inferred V gene, J gene, and CDR3 amino acid sequence. Percentage overlap between repertoires was computed as shared unique clonotypes divided by the size of the smaller repertoire. RTK rarefaction, the Chao1 estimator, and Recon v2.1 estimates of unobserved clonotypes were used to assess repertoire richness. For all TCRbeta clonotypes obtained by the gDNA method from a few donors, generation probabilities were computed with OLGA. The clones in this table, taken by TCRdb from immuneACCESS, are in-frame only. Not every clone is retained; where verified, under half of the shortfall comes from an unresolved V gene, and the cause of the rest is unknown. V and J calls plus clone size are reproduced from that table; the DNA served to infer D and trimming. Within this sample are a few million clones, with less than 95% of them counted one time only. About 0.41% of the sample is taken by the ten largest.

The data originate from a study of shared clonotypes between healthy human individuals (dated by TCRdb to 2020 to 2022). Concerning the study at large: The cohort comprised a couple of women and a few men aged 18 to 49 years. To increase sequencing depth and limit assay-specific biases, different laboratories used diverse techniques to prepare libraries and sequence TCR repertoires. Between about 0.8 and 9 billion PBMCs per donor were obtained by leukapheresis. Blood TCR repertoires of a handful of healthy adults were deeply sequenced to estimate repertoire size and the extent of clonotype sharing between individuals. Per donor, three plates each were used for CD4 naive and CD4 memory, two for CD8 naive, and one for CD8 memory. What the work shows at the level of the full study, not this receptor alone: Across a handful of donors, roughly 5.1% of naive CD4, roughly 3.5% of naive CD8, 2.3% of memory CD4, and around 0.4% of memory CD8 clonotypes were shared. Naive subsets generally had larger estimated clonotype richness than memory subsets did. Because the study included a small number of donors, the genetic and exposure-history diversity represented was limited. Pairwise subsampling indicated that sequencing depth was expected to affect the degree of clonotype sharing among donors. Compared with non-shared clonotypes, clonotypes shared by all four sorted-subset donors had higher generation probabilities. Rarefaction of sorted-subset datasets indicated incomplete sequencing despite the large sequencing depth. Only blood was sampled, and tissue TCR repertoires likely differ from those in blood.

This receptor was obtained from a young man in good health. Some clones in this sample may be carry-over from other donors' samples. Sample: naive CD4+ T cells from PBMCs. This sample's cell subset or site label indicates: CD45RA+ positively selected. This chain is built from TRBV15 and TRBJ1-4, and TRBD1 matches 7 of the central bases. At the DNA level, the sequence is TGTGCCACCAGGGCAGGGGGGAGTGAAAAACTGTTTTTT. Its translation is CATRAGGSEKLFF. Joined to the reference TRBV15 and TRBJ1-4 proteins, this CDR3 gives the full variable domain: DAMVIQNPRYQVTQFGKPVTLSCSQTLNHNVMYWYQQKSSQAPKLLFHYYDKDFNNEADTPDNFQSRRPNTSFCFLDIRSPGLGDTAMYLCATRAGGSEKLFFGSGTQLSVL.